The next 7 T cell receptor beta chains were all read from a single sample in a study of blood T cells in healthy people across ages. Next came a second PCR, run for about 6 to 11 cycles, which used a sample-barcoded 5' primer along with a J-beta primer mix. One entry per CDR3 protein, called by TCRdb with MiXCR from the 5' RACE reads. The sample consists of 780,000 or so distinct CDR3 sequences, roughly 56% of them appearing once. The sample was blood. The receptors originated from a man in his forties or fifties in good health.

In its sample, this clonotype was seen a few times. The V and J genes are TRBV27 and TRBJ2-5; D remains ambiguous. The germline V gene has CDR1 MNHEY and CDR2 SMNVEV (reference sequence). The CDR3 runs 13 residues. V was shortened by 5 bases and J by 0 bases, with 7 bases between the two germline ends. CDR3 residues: CASSPPYQETQYF. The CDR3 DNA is TGTGCCAGCAGTCCCCCGTACCAAGAGACCCAGTACTTC.

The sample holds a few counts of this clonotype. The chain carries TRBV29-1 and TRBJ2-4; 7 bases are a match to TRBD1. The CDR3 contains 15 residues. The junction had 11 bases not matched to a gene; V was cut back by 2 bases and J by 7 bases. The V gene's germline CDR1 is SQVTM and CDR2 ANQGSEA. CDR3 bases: TGCAGCGTTGAAACAGGGGCAGGGCGTGAGAACATTCAGTACTTC. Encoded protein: CSVETGAGRENIQYF.

The CDR3 DNA follows: TGTGCCAGCAGACGGGATACTTCAGAGACCCAAGACGGATCACCCCTCCACTTT. Translating gives CASRRDTSETQDGSPLHF. The chain couples TRBV6-2 or TRBV6-3 to TRBJ1-6; D is uncertain. The CDR3 runs to 18 residues. The germline CDR1 and CDR2 sequences are MNHEY and SVGEGT. V lost 6 bases to trimming and J lost 10 bases, with 28 bases between them.

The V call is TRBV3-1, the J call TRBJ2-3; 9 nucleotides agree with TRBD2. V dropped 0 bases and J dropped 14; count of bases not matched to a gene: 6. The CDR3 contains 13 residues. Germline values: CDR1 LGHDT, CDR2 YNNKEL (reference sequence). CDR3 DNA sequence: TGTGCCAGCAGCCAAGATCAGCGGGAGGCCAGGTATTTT. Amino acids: CASSQDQREARYF.

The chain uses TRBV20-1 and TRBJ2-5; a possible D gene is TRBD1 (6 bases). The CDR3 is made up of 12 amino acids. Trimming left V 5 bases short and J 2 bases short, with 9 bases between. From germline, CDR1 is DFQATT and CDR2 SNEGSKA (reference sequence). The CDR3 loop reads CSAARGQETQYF. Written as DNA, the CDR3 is TGCAGTGCTGCGAGGGGGCAAGAGACCCAGTACTTC.

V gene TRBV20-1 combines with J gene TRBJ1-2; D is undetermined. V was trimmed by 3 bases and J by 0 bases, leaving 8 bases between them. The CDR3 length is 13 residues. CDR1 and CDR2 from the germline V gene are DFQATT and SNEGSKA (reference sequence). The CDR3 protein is CSARENSNYGYTF. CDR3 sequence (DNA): TGCAGTGCTAGGGAGAATTCTAACTATGGCTACACCTTC.

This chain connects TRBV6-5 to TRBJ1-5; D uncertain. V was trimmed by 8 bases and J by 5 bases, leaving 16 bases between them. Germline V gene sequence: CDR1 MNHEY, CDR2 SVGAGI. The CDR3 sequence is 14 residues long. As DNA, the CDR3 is TGTGCCAGCCTCAGGTTGGACGGGTATCAGCCCCAGCATTTT. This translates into CASLRLDGYQPQHF.